The present T cell receptor (beta chain) was sequenced within a study of early stage breast cancer tumors. Study-wide background: Most invasive tumors, about 70% of the 16, were ER+/PR+/HER2-.

Notes on the study in general: Tumor and normal breast were distinguished via blood comparison in 14 of 16 patients.

Data came from immunoSEQ multiplex PCR; TCRdb stores just in-frame clones and leaves some out. In the table there are 25,000 to 35,000 clones, less than 85% of which are singletons. With regard to this clone: Antigen: not known.

Germline V gives CDR1 MDHEN, CDR2 SYDVKM. This CDR3 is built from 13 residues. V was cut by 4 bases and J by 4 bases, with 7 bases left in between. The receptor was isolated from a person in their sixties with breast cancer. Sequencing input: blood. The genes are TRBV28 and TRBJ2-2; D possibly corresponds to TRBD2 (5 bases). The CDR3 loop is CASSSRGTGELFF. The CDR3 DNA is TGTGCCAGCAGTTCCCGGGGCACCGGGGAGCTGTTTTTT.